The sequence of this T cell receptor beta chain was determined in a study of response to subunit inactivated influenza vaccine. The CDR3 is 16 amino acids. Germline CDR1 and CDR2: SGHDN and FVKESK. After removal of 4 bases from V and 2 bases from J, the junction contained 9 bases not matched to a gene. This clonotype has at least ten counts. TCRdb ran MiXCR on the RT-PCR reads and lists one entry per CDR3 protein. The data contain about 520,000 distinct CDR3 sequences, over 25% of them singletons. This receptor was identified in a man aged 50 to 59 who received an inactivated influenza vaccine. This sample comprised CD4+ T cells sorted from PBMCs, obtained less than 6 days after vaccination. V gene TRBV14 combines with J gene TRBJ2-7; 9 bases are a match to TRBD1. CDR3 bases: TGTGCCAGCAGCCCCGCGACAGGGGGTAGCCCCTACGAGCAGTACTTC. Its translation: CASSPATGGSPYEQYF.